This TCR beta chain was found in a study of cytomegalovirus exposure and HLA in healthy donors. The study's findings and limits: Earlier analysis found most TCR beta V segments productive about 87% or about 30% of the time. Later on, an analysis found that several of the most significant clusters appeared to be linked to common viral pathogens, which included parvovirus B19. Reports credit the classifier with highly specific, highly sensitive diagnosis of cytomegalovirus status.

The length of the CDR3 is 17 residues. The V gene end was trimmed by 3 bases and the J gene end by 4 bases; junction bases not matched to a gene: 12. Germline V gene lookup returns CDR1 SGDLS and CDR2 YYNGEE. 60 Vbeta and 13 Jbeta primers were used in PCR. This table comes from immunoSEQ multiplex PCR, and its TCRdb copy is limited to in-frame clones, with some not included. The sample includes roughly 130,000 clones, about 80% of them seen just once. This clone was picked up a small number of times. Its antigen is still unknown. The sequencing input was PBMCs. This TCR was sampled from a man aged 40-49 years in good health and CMV-seronegative. The chain carries TRBV9 and TRBJ2-7; 11 bases line up with TRBD1. This CDR3 reads CASSGGGTGGGMYEQYF. The DNA for the CDR3 is TGTGCCAGCAGCGGGGGCGGGACAGGGGGGGGTATGTACGAGCAGTACTTC.